This T cell receptor (beta chain) is from a study of blood T cell repertoires in COVID-19. About the study: The cDNA or gDNA used as material had been derived from T cells, B-cell-depleted T cells, or PBMCs.

This CDR3 is built from 16 residues. V was pared by 0 bases and J by 4 bases, with 6 bases of the junction left unmatched. Germline CDR1 reads KGHSH; CDR2 reads LQKENI. Methods used by the authors: Counts of nucleated cells, estimated from reference gene primer amplification, were obtained. Clones were read by immunoSEQ multiplex PCR, and TCRdb kept only the in-frame ones, dropping some. V and J calls plus clone size are reproduced from that table; the DNA served to infer D and trimming. The table has more than 80,000 clones, over 80% seen once. The specimen was peripheral blood. The receptor was isolated from an elderly woman with active or convalescent COVID-19. The rearrangement joins TRBV18 to TRBJ1-2; 9 bases are shared with TRBD1. The DNA for the CDR3 is TGTGCCAGCTCACCACCTACCGGACAGGGGAGCTATGGCTACACCTTC. This encodes CASSPPTGQGSYGYTF.